The entry below describes one TCR beta chain. The sample comes from a study of blood T cell repertoires in COVID-19. Here immunoSEQ multiplex PCR was the method, and the copy in TCRdb shows in-frame clones only, minus some. The sample carries under 450,000 clones, roughly 86% recorded once. The CDR3 sequence is 15 residues long. Germline V gene data show CDR1 as SGHNT and CDR2 as YYREEE (reference sequence). The V gene end was trimmed by 5 bases and the J gene end by 1 base; junction bases not matched to a gene: 9. The study drew participants aged roughly 18 to 95 years from about two dozen US areas. The sample taken for sequencing was PBMCs or T cells enriched from blood (not recorded which). The chain employs TRBV5-4 and TRBJ2-7, with 7 bases lining up with TRBD2. The clonotype originates from a man aged 25 to 40 who had recovered from COVID-19. CDR3 DNA: TGTGCCAGCAGTTACTCAGCGGGGCCGTCCTACGAGCAGTACTTC. It yields the protein CASSYSAGPSYEQYF.